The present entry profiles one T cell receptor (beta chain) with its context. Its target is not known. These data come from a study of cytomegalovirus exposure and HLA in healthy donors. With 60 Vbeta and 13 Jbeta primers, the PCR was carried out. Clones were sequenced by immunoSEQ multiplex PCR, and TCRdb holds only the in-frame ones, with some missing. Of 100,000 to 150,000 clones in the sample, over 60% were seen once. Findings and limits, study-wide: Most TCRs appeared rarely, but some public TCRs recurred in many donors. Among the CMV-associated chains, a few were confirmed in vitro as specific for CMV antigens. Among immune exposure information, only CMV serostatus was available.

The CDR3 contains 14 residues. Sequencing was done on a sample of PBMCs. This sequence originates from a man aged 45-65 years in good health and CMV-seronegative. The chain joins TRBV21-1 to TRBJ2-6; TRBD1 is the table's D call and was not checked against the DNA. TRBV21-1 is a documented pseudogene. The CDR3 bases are TGTGCCAGCAGCGACCTACAGGAGGCCAACGTCCTGACTTTC. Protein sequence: CASSDLQEANVLTF.